This T cell receptor beta chain comes out of a study of cytomegalovirus exposure and HLA in healthy donors. Looking at the study overall: Early on, a data release was issued that held approximately 78 million unique TCRs from HLA-typed donors. Study-level results: As a later analysis showed, several of the most significant clusters appeared to be linked to common viral pathogens. Later work showed greater clonal expansion in HLA-associated TCR beta chains than in equally common others.

Points on this clone: Its antigen is currently unknown.

Participants comprised healthy donors of bone marrow. Vbeta (60) and Jbeta (13) primers were used in the PCR. The table came from immunoSEQ multiplex PCR; TCRdb's copy has only in-frame clones and leaves some out. The sample lists some 170,000 clones, approximately 72% occurring once. Sample: PBMCs. The TCR comes from a human donor in good health.

Written as DNA, the CDR3 is TGTGCCAGCAGCAGGGGACTCATCTACGAGCAGTACTTC. It codes for CASSRGLIYEQYF. The V and J genes are TRBV11-2 and TRBJ2-7; possibly TRBD2 for D (6 bases). The V end was cut by 5 bases, the J end by 3 bases, with 11 bases between. The CDR3 runs to 13 residues. Germline CDR1 is SGHAT and CDR2 is FQNNGV.